The source of this T cell receptor beta chain is a study of blood T cell repertoires in COVID-19 (dated by TCRdb to about 2020). With respect to the entire study: The collaborator samples originated in the United States, Italy and Spain and spanned the acute and convalescent phases of COVID-19. The material from the prospective study consisted of cDNA or gDNA derived from T cells, B-cell-depleted T cells, or PBMCs. The dataset comprised deeply sampled blood TCRbeta repertoires from subjects exposed to, actively infected with, or recovered from COVID-19. The repertoires were made available in a free public database intended to serve as a resource for research on the immune response to SARS-CoV-2. The samples were drawn from two sources: the first 160 participants of the ongoing ImmuneRACE study, and 1,200 or so subjects contributed by 6 global collaborators. Sample metadata almost always included a de-identified subject ID, COVID-19 status, age in years and sex. HLA class I and class II types, where available, came from metadata supplied by the sample provider rather than from assay-based typing. General study outcomes and caveats: The amount of clinical and demographic metadata varied by source and participant and was provided uncurated.

TCRbeta CDR3 regions were amplified from genomic DNA by means of the immunoSEQ Assay, a bias-controlled multiplex PCR. The published analysis was carried out like this. Within the assay, amplification of reference gene primers was used to estimate how many nucleated cells each sample contained. Sequence reads were collapsed and filtered to measure the absolute abundance of every unique TCRbeta CDR3 rearrangement. For each sample, productive Simpson clonality was calculated by taking the square root of Simpson's diversity index across productive rearrangements. TCRdb's version of the immuneACCESS table is confined to in-frame rearrangements and falls short of the full clone set. An unresolved V gene accounts for under half of the shortfall where checked; the remainder is of unknown origin. Clone size and the V and J calls come from that table; the DNA yielded D and trimming. The sample yields hundreds of thousands of clones; about 90% were counted once. Together, the top ten hold 2.5% to 3% of the sample.

Via the germline V gene (reference sequence), CDR1 is SEHNR and CDR2 FQNEAQ. Taken from cysteine to phenylalanine, the CDR3 has 13 residues. The retained sequence is limited to the CDR3, 39 bases, with the frame set at the first base. V lost 6 bases and J lost 3 bases; the stretch between them is 12 bases long. Concerning this clone: Its cognate antigen has yet to be identified. The sample holds no much larger clone one base away, and base qualities are not on file.

Enrolling through a virtual design, the prospective study's participants ranged in age from roughly 18 to 89 years and lived across approximately 25 United States geographic areas. In the prospective study, cohorts were assigned on the basis of participant-reported clinical history obtained from a screening survey and a study questionnaire. Exposed participants had been in contact, within 2 weeks of entering the study, with a person who had a PCR-confirmed or clinician-diagnosed case of COVID-19. Each participant in the prospective study had whole blood, serum and a nasopharyngeal or oropharyngeal swab collected by mobile phlebotomists. Participants in the prospective study had the option to provide additional blood draws and questionnaires over a 2-month period. Before DNA extraction, prospective study blood samples were shipped either frozen or at room temperature.

The sequence was obtained from a woman aged 50 to 65 who had been exposed to COVID-19. In this chain, TRBV7-9 is recombined with TRBJ2-7; a confident D gene designation cannot be given. Sequenced sample: PBMCs or T cells enriched from blood (not recorded which). The base sequence is TGTGCCAGCAGTCCACCCCCGGGCTACGAGCAGTACTTC. Its protein product is CASSPPPGYEQYF. The CDR3 plus the reference TRBV7-9 and TRBJ2-7 genes for the other parts give the full variable domain: DTGVSQNPRHKITKRGQNVTFRCDPISEHNRLYWYRQTLGQGPEFLTYFQNEAQLEKSRLLSDRFSAERPKGSFSTLEIQRTEQGDSAMYLCASSPPPGYEQYFGPGTRLTVT.